This T cell receptor (beta chain) was profiled in a study of blood T cell repertoires in COVID-19. Study-wide context: Researchers got acute and convalescent COVID-19 samples from the United States, Italy and Spain. Sources were T cells, B-cell-depleted T cells, or PBMCs; the material itself was cDNA or gDNA.

This CDR3 is 15 amino acids long. Losses at the gene ends were 4 bases for V and 1 base for J; bases not matched to a gene: 5. Germline CDR1 is SGHTA and CDR2 is FQGNSA. Study processing details: Estimated nucleated cell counts came from reference gene primer amplification. Sequencing was performed with immunoSEQ multiplex PCR; in TCRdb, only in-frame clones are kept and a portion is missing. The V and J calls and clone size are taken from that table; D and trimming were inferred from the DNA. Among a few hundred thousand clones listed, 75% to 90% were seen once. The rearrangement links TRBV7-2 to TRBJ2-3; 7 bases agree with TRBD2. This sequence was found in a human donor in a cohort sampled during active COVID-19. The sample was peripheral blood. The CDR3 region is CASSSAAGGTDTQYF. The CDR3 nucleotides read TGTGCCAGCAGCTCCGCGGCGGGGGGCACAGATACGCAGTATTTT.